Sequencing of this T cell receptor (beta chain) was carried out in a study of response to subunit inactivated influenza vaccine. This clonotype has more than one count but fewer than ten. Its antigen is unknown. General study findings and limits: Authors suggested each seasonal flu vaccination may recruit only limited numbers of new T cells.

TCRdb processed the RT-PCR reads anew with MiXCR; each CDR3 protein has one entry. Counted here are 650,000 to 850,000 distinct CDR3 sequences, approximately 14% occurring once; the ten biggest clones make up approximately 7%. V was clipped by 10 bases and J by 1 base, with 13 bases between them. Germline CDR1 MRHNA, CDR2 SNTAGT. The CDR3 is 13 amino acids. Sequenced material: PBMCs from blood, taken roughly 2 weeks before vaccination. The clonotype originates from a man in his fifties or sixties who received an inactivated influenza vaccine. The chain recombines TRBV6-4 with TRBJ1-1, with D hard to call. This chain's CDR3 is CATSLEENTEAFF. The CDR3, as DNA: TGTGCCACTTCCTTAGAGGAGAACACTGAAGCTTTCTTT.